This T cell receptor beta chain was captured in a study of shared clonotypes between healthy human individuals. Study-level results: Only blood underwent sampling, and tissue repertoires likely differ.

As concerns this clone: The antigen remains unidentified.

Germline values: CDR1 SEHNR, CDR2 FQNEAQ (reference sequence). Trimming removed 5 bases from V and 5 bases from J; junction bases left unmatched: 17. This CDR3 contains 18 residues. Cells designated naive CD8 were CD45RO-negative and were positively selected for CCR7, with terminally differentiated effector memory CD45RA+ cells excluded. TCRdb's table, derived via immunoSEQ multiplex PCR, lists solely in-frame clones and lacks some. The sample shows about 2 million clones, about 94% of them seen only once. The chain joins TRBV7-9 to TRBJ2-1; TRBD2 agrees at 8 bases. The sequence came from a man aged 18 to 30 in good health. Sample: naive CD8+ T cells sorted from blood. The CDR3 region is CASSQPGGLAGVNNEQFF. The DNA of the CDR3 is TGTGCCAGCAGCCAACCCGGAGGACTAGCCGGAGTAAACAATGAGCAGTTCTTC.